These 30 T cell receptor beta chains were all obtained from the same sample, sequenced in a study of T cells in Graves' hyperthyroidism and ophthalmopathy. RNA transcripts were the template for amplifying TCR beta CDR3 regions. First-round RT-PCR of the TCR CDR3 relied on the HTBI primer set. TCRdb independently ran MiXCR on the multiplex PCR reads; one entry per CDR3 protein. The sample records 550,000 to 800,000 distinct CDR3 sequences, approximately 15% being singletons. Sequenced sample: blood. These receptors all come from a man aged 45-60 years with Graves' hyperthyroidism.

This clonotype was observed at least ten times. V gene TRBV29-1 combines with J gene TRBJ2-1, with 12 bases identical to TRBD2. V lost 1 base and J lost 9; bases outside the gene matches: 10. Germline values: CDR1 SQVTM, CDR2 ANQGSEA. The CDR3 has 16 residues. The CDR3: CSVEGSLGLAGAEQFF. In nucleotides, the CDR3 is TGCAGCGTTGAAGGCTCCTTGGGACTAGCGGGTGCTGAGCAGTTCTTC.

The CDR3 nucleotides are TGCAGTGCTAGAGAAAATAGAGGGAACACCGGGGAGCTGTTTTTT. The encoded protein is CSARENRGNTGELFF. The J gene is TRBJ2-2, the V gene TRBV20-1; no firm D call. CDR3 size: 15 residues. Trimming took off 0 bases at V and 1 base at J, with 9 bases between the two ends. Germline lookup yields CDR1 DFQATT and CDR2 SNEGSKA (reference sequence).

This clonotype has a count of ten or more. This sequence joins TRBV7-2 and TRBJ2-5; 11 bases fit TRBD2. The CDR3 consists of 17 residues. V was clipped by 3 bases and J by 4 bases; unmatched bases: 10. Germline assignment: CDR1 SGHTA and CDR2 FQGNSA. CDR3 residues: CASSFLAGGSLRETQYF. The CDR3 nucleotides read TGTGCCAGCAGCTTCTTAGCGGGAGGGTCACTTCGAGAGACCCAGTACTTC. Variable domain in full (rest from reference TRBV7-2 and TRBJ2-5): GAGVSQSPSNKVTEKGKDVELRCDPISGHTALYWYRQSLGQGLEFLIYFQGNSAPDKSGLPSDRFSAERTGGSVSTLTIQRTQQEDSAVYLCASSFLAGGSLRETQYFGPGTRLLVL.

There are many counts of this clonotype. The V call is TRBV28, the J call TRBJ1-4, with 10 bases lining up with TRBD1. The CDR3 runs to 15 residues. Germline V gives CDR1 MDHEN, CDR2 SYDVKM. V gave up 6 bases and J gave up 6 bases; unmatched junction bases: 7. The CDR3 sequence is CASRPTGGAYEKLFF. DNA of the CDR3: TGTGCCAGCAGACCGACAGGGGGCGCGTATGAAAAACTGTTTTTT. Together with reference TRBV28 and TRBJ1-4, the CDR3 gives the full variable domain: DVKVTQSSRYLVKRTGEKVFLECVQDMDHENMFWYRQDPGLGLRLIYFSYDVKMKEKGDIPEGYSVSREKKERFSLILESASTNQTSMYLCASRPTGGAYEKLFFGSGTQLSVL.

This chain joins TRBV4-1 and TRBJ2-1; D is unresolved. The CDR3 has 13 residues. Trimming cost V 4 bases and J 5 bases, with 9 bases left between them. Germline-derived CDR1 and CDR2 are MGHRA and YSYEKL. The CDR3 loop reads CASSLLIDNEQFF. DNA for the CDR3: TGCGCCAGCAGCCTGCTTATCGACAATGAGCAGTTCTTC.

The sample holds a few counts of this clonotype. The CDR3: CATSSLSGRGYTDTQYF. In DNA, the CDR3 is TGTGCCACCAGCAGCCTTAGCGGGAGGGGCTATACAGATACGCAGTATTTT. The V call is TRBV15, the J call TRBJ2-3; the match to TRBD2 covers 11 bases. Germline CDR1 is LNHNV and CDR2 is YYDKDF (reference sequence). This CDR3 comprises 17 residues. The V and J ends lost 3 bases and 3 bases, in that order; junction bases with no gene match: 8.

This clonotype was seen only a few times. The chain couples TRBV20-1 to TRBJ2-1, with D maybe TRBD2 (5 bases). Trimming cost V 6 bases and J 1 base, with 13 bases left between them. The CDR3 is 14 residues long. Germline V gene data show CDR1 as DFQATT and CDR2 as SNEGSKA (reference sequence). CDR3 region: CSAPGLPSYNEQFF. As DNA, the CDR3 is TGCAGTGCCCCCGGACTGCCTTCCTACAATGAGCAGTTCTTC.

Written as DNA, the CDR3 is TGTGCCAGCTCAAGGACAGCCTCGGGGGCTGAAGCTTTCTTT. Its translation: CASSRTASGAEAFF. The chain is built from TRBV18 and TRBJ1-1; the D gene is possibly TRBD1 (6 bases). The CDR3 loop spans 14 amino acids. Germline V CDR1 and CDR2: KGHSH, LQKENI. Trimming took 5 bases from V and 6 from J, leaving 16 bases between them.

The J gene is TRBJ2-7, the V gene TRBV6-1; TRBD1 or TRBD2 may be the D gene (5 bases each). The CDR3 runs to 15 residues. Germline CDR1 is MNHNS and CDR2 is SASEGT. Trimming left V 6 bases short and J 1 base short, with 16 bases between. The CDR3 sequence is CASRTGTLGSYEQYF. The CDR3 region has the DNA TGTGCCAGCAGGACGGGGACCTTAGGGTCCTACGAGCAGTACTTC.

Ten or more counts support this clonotype. The genes are TRBV5-1 and TRBJ2-2, with D perhaps TRBD2 (5 bases). The V gene lost 4 bases and the J gene lost 5 bases, with 18 bases spanning the gap. CDR3 length equals 16 residues. Germline CDR1 is SGHRS and CDR2 is YFSETQ. In DNA, the CDR3 is TGCGCCAGCAGCCAGTCCTTAAGGCGGGCGACCGGGGAGCTGTTTTTT. Translation: CASSQSLRRATGELFF.

The chain recombines TRBV18 with TRBJ1-1; D not resolved. Trimming shortened V by 1 base and J by 0 bases, and 9 bases separated the two germline ends. This CDR3 has 15 residues. Germline assignment: CDR1 KGHSH and CDR2 LQKENI. CDR3 DNA sequence: TGTGCCAGCTCACCACGCGAGGAGCTGAACACTGAAGCTTTCTTT. Translated: CASSPREELNTEAFF. Variable domain in full (rest from reference TRBV18 and TRBJ1-1): NAGVMQNPRHLVRRRGQEARLRCSPMKGHSHVYWYRQLPEEGLKFMVYLQKENIIDESGMPKERFSAEFPKEGPSILRIQQVVRGDSAAYFCASSPREELNTEAFFGQGTRLTVV.

This clonotype was observed many times. The chain employs TRBV27 and TRBJ1-2, with D uncertain. Germline V gene lookup returns CDR1 MNHEY and CDR2 SMNVEV (reference sequence). The CDR3 is 13 amino acids. Trimming left V 3 bases short and J 2 bases short, with 7 bases between. The CDR3 is CASSFEGNYGYTF. In DNA form, the CDR3 reads TGTGCCAGCAGTTTTGAGGGCAACTATGGCTACACCTTC.

This clonotype came up once. CDR3 amino acids: CASSLLAGESRTQYF. In nucleotides, the CDR3 is TGTGCCAGCAGCTTATTAGCGGGAGAGTCCCGTACGCAGTATTTT. The V and J genes are TRBV7-3 and TRBJ2-3; 9 bases map to TRBD2. Germline values: CDR1 SGHTA, CDR2 FQGTGA. This CDR3 has 15 residues. The V and J ends lost 2 bases and 8 bases, in that order; junction bases with no gene match: 8.

V is TRBV5-8 and J is TRBJ2-3; 8 bases align to TRBD2. CDR1 is SGHTS, CDR2 YDEGEE, per germline. The CDR3 is 17 residues long. V dropped 4 bases and J dropped 3; count of bases not matched to a gene: 13. This CDR3 reads CASSPGTRKIWTDTQYF. The CDR3 DNA sequence: TGTGCCAGCAGCCCCGGGACTAGAAAAATATGGACAGATACGCAGTATTTT.

The chain is built from TRBV29-1 and TRBJ2-3; 11 bases line up with TRBD2. The CDR3 sequence is 16 residues long. V shed 6 bases, J shed 8 bases, and the junction held 16 bases outside the gene matches. Germline CDR1 is SQVTM and CDR2 is ANQGSEA. CDR3 sequence reads: CSVLRTTSGRAVTQYF. The CDR3 DNA reads as TGCAGCGTCCTAAGAACCACTAGCGGGAGAGCAGTTACGCAGTATTTT.

This clonotype has at least ten counts. The J gene is TRBJ2-4, the V gene TRBV6-5; 9 bases line up with TRBD2. With 0 bases clipped from V and 3 bases from J, the junction kept 9 bases outside the gene matches. The CDR3 is 18 amino acids. Germline CDR1 reads MNHEY; CDR2 reads SVGAGI. This CDR3 reads CASSYSAALAGNKNIQYF. Written as DNA, the CDR3 is TGTGCCAGCAGTTACTCGGCCGCCCTAGCGGGAAACAAAAACATTCAGTACTTC.

There are many counts of this clonotype. This chain joins TRBV20-1 and TRBJ2-1; 7 bases map to TRBD2. Trimming cost V 4 bases and J 5 bases; bases outside gene matches: 2. The germline gives CDR1 DFQATT, CDR2 SNEGSKA (reference sequence). This CDR3 comprises 12 residues. The CDR3 region has the DNA TGCAGTGCTACTAGCGGACACAATGAGCAGTTCTTC. This encodes CSATSGHNEQFF.

The gene calls are TRBV10-2 and TRBJ2-7; TRBD2 matches 13 bases. After removal of 10 bases from V and 6 bases from J, the junction contained 9 bases not matched to a gene. Germline assignment: CDR1 WSHSY and CDR2 SAAADI. The CDR3 runs to 14 residues. The CDR3 here is CATSRTSGRSEQYF. The CDR3 DNA reads TGCGCCACCTCGCGGACTAGCGGGAGATCCGAGCAGTACTTC.

This clonotype was counted many times. V gene TRBV7-2 combines with J gene TRBJ2-3; 10 nucleotides agree with TRBD1. The trim removed 4 bases at V and 7 bases at J, leaving 5 bases unmatched. This CDR3 is built from 14 residues. Germline CDR1 SGHTA, CDR2 FQGNSA. CDR3 in amino acids: CASSSGQGVHTQYF. The CDR3 DNA reads TGTGCCAGCAGCTCAGGACAGGGGGTACATACGCAGTATTTT.

This clonotype was counted at least ten times. The rearrangement joins TRBV19 to TRBJ2-5; 9 positions match TRBD1. The CDR3 sequence is 14 residues long. V dropped 3 bases and J dropped 4; count of bases not matched to a gene: 3. CDR1 and CDR2 from the germline V gene are LNHDA and SQIVND (reference sequence). CDR3 in DNA: TGTGCCAGTAGTATGGGGACAGGGCTAGAGACCCAGTACTTC. Amino acid sequence: CASSMGTGLETQYF.

The chain employs TRBV5-6 and TRBJ2-1; TRBD2 matches 16 bases. The CDR3 totals 20 residues. V trimming: 7 bases; J trimming: 1 base; junction bases outside the gene matches: 14. Looked up from germline, CDR1 is SGHDT and CDR2 is YYEEEE. In DNA form, the CDR3 reads TGTGCCAGCGGCCAACCGGGGACTAGCGGGAGGGCCACGTCCTACAATGAGCAGTTCTTC. It specifies CASGQPGTSGRATSYNEQFF.

This clonotype was counted a few times. The chain recombines TRBV18 with TRBJ2-3, with 9 bases that match TRBD2. This CDR3 comprises 16 residues. With V trimmed by 2 bases and J by 5 bases, 8 bases remained unmatched. Germline CDR1 is KGHSH and CDR2 is LQKENI. The CDR3, as DNA: TGTGCCAGCTCACCAGTCGGGCTAGCGGGAAGAGATACGCAGTATTTT. Translating gives CASSPVGLAGRDTQYF.

A remark on this clonotype: This could be a read error, since a much larger clone is one nucleotide away. This chain uses TRBV27 with TRBJ1-1; 9 bases are shared with TRBD1. V lost 3 bases, J lost 5 bases, and 4 bases stayed unmatched. From germline, CDR1 is MNHEY and CDR2 SMNVEV (reference sequence). The CDR3 length is 14 residues. The CDR3 DNA is TGTGCCAGCAGTTTGTACAGGGGGCTTACTGAAGCTTTCTTT. As protein: CASSLYRGLTEAFF.

The sample holds a few counts of this clonotype. The chain combines TRBV24-1 with TRBJ1-5; D gene ambiguous. The V gene's germline CDR1 is KGHDR and CDR2 SFDVKD. There are 15 residues in the CDR3. The V end lost 3 bases, the J end lost 4 bases, and 12 bases lay between the germline ends. The CDR3 coding sequence is TGTGCCACCAGTGATGAGGGAGGAGGGAATCAGCCCCAGCATTTT. It yields the protein CATSDEGGGNQPQHF.

Points on this clonotype: A much larger clone lies a single base off, so this may be a read error. This chain joins TRBV18 and TRBJ2-1; TRBD2 is a possible D gene (5 bases). Germline V gene data show CDR1 as KGHSH and CDR2 as LQKENI. The V end lost 4 bases, the J end lost 3 bases, and 10 bases lay between the germline ends. This CDR3 has 14 residues. CDR3 sequence (DNA): TGTGCCAGCTCACGCCTCGGGGTCTACAATGAGCAGTTCTTC. Encoded protein: CASSRLGVYNEQFF.

This clonotype was detected many times. J is TRBJ2-7 and V is TRBV27; 10 nucleotides agree with TRBD1. CDR3 size: 15 residues. Germline V gene data show CDR1 as MNHEY and CDR2 as SMNVEV (reference sequence). Losses at the gene ends were 0 bases for V and 3 bases for J; bases not matched to a gene: 2. The CDR3: CASSLSGQGGYEQYF. The CDR3 DNA sequence: TGTGCCAGCAGTTTATCCGGACAGGGGGGCTACGAGCAGTACTTC.

This sequence joins TRBV20-1 and TRBJ2-7; 10 bases are shared with TRBD2. In germline, CDR1 is DFQATT, CDR2 SNEGSKA (reference sequence). V trimming: 7 bases; J trimming: 4 bases; junction bases outside the gene matches: 10. The CDR3 length is 14 residues. Here the CDR3 DNA reads TGCAGTGTCAGAGACCCAGCGGGAGGGTACGAGCAGTACTTC. Amino acid sequence: CSVRDPAGGYEQYF.

In this sample, this clonotype turned up a few times. The chain carries TRBV10-1 and TRBJ1-2; D is unclear. There are 13 residues in the CDR3. V was cut by 4 bases and J by 3 bases, with 9 bases left in between. Germline values: CDR1 WNHNN, CDR2 SYGVQD (reference sequence). The CDR3: CASSADGYYGYTF. The CDR3, as DNA: TGCGCCAGCAGTGCGGACGGCTACTATGGCTACACCTTC.

To note about this clonotype: It may be a read error: a sequence one base away is much more abundant. The gene calls are TRBV7-2 and TRBJ2-1; TRBD2 agrees at 10 bases. The J call may be in error: the DNA end matches TRBJ2-7 better. The CDR3 is 16 amino acids. The germline gives CDR1 SGHTA, CDR2 FQGNSA. The CDR3, as DNA: TGTGCCAGCAGCCCCCGGACTAGCGGTTCCTACAATGAGCAGTACTTC. This sequence encodes CASSPRTSGSYNEQYF.

There are many counts of this clonotype. The chain is built from TRBV5-1 and TRBJ2-7, with D perhaps TRBD2 (6 bases). CDR3 size: 13 residues. The germline CDR1 and CDR2 sequences are SGHRS and YFSETQ. Deletions cut 6 bases from V and 6 bases from J, with 16 bases between. CDR3 nucleotides: TGCGCCAGCACGCCGTCGGGAGCAGTCGAGCAGTACTTC. Its protein product is CASTPSGAVEQYF.